This paragraph covers one TCR beta chain sequence. Antigen: not known. V lost 4 bases to trimming and J lost 2 bases; unmatched junction nucleotides: 20. In germline, CDR1 is SGHRS, CDR2 YFSETQ. The length of the CDR3 is 19 residues. The data stem from a study of T-cell memory formation after mild COVID-19. Background on the study: The study found TCR clusters largely donor specific. Notes on the study in general: Second-wave clones reaching peak frequency on day 37 lacked confirmed SARS-CoV-2 specificity. Researchers report contracting CD4+ clones mostly in CM and EM, with CD8+ clones in EMRA. Clones that got smaller from day 15 to 85 had even CD4/CD8, while clones growing later tipped toward CD4+.

Via MiXCR, TCRdb re-called the 5' RACE reads, giving one row per CDR3 protein. Here the sample spans about 410,000 distinct CDR3 sequences, more than 20% being singletons. The sample comprised PBMCs or a T cell subset sorted from them (not recorded which). The chain recombines TRBV5-1 with TRBJ2-7, with 8 nucleotides matching TRBD2. This TCR was sampled from an adult woman who had mild COVID-19 (a few samples of this study predate the infection). Cell type and time point are not known. The CDR3 DNA reads TGCGCCAGCAGCGCTAAGGCATTAGCGGGATCCGCCCAACCCTACGAGCAGTACTTC. Translating it yields CASSAKALAGSAQPYEQYF.